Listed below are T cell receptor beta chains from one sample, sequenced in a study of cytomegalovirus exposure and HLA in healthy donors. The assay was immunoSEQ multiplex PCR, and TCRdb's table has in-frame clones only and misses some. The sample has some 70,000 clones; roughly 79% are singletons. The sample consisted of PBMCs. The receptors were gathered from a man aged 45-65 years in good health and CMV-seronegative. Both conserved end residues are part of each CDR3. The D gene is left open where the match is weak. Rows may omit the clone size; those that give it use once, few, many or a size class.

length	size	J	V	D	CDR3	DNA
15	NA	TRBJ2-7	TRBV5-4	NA	CASSSSLGGYYEQYF	TGTGCCAGCAGCTCATCCTTAGGGGGTTACTACGAGCAGTACTTC
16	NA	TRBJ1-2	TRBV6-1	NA	CASSDPVTAPNYGYTF	TGTGCCAGCAGTGACCCCGTGACAGCCCCCAACTATGGCTACACCTTC
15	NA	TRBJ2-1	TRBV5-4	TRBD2	CASSRQTGGVWEQFF	TGTGCCAGCAGCCGTCAAACGGGAGGAGTATGGGAGCAGTTCTTC
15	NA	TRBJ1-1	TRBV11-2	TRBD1	CASSLAGGKVTEAFF	TGTGCCAGCAGCTTGGCAGGGGGCAAGGTCACTGAAGCTTTCTTT
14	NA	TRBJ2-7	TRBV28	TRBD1	CASRKDRASYEQYF	TGTGCCAGCAGAAAAGACAGGGCCTCCTACGAGCAGTACTTC
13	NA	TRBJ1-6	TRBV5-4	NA	CASSSQDNSPLHF	TGTGCCAGCAGCAGCCAAGATAATTCACCCCTCCACTTT
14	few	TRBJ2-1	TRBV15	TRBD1	CATSGGQGAHEQFF	TGTGCCACCAGCGGGGGACAGGGGGCCCATGAGCAGTTCTTC
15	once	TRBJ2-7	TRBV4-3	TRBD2	CASSQVATSAYEQYF	TGCGCCAGCAGCCAAGTAGCGACTAGCGCCTACGAGCAGTACTTC
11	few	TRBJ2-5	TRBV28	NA	CASSRQETQYF	TGTGCCAGCAGTCGTCAAGAGACCCAGTACTTC
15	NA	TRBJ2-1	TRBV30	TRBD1	CAWSTPRTGGNEQFF	TGTGCCTGGAGCACCCCAAGAACAGGGGGGAATGAGCAGTTCTTC
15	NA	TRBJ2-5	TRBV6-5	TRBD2	CASSYDRTSGETQYF	TGTGCCAGCAGTTACGATCGGACTAGCGGAGAGACCCAGTACTTC
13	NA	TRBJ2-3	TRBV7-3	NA	CASSWTDTDTQYF	TGTGCCAGCAGCTGGACAGATACAGATACGCAGTATTTT
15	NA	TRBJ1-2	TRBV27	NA	CASSLSNQGHYGYTF	TGTGCCAGCAGTTTATCGAACCAGGGCCACTATGGCTACACCTTC
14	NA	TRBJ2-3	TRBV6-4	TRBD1	CASRKGQGGDTQYF	TGTGCCAGCAGGAAGGGACAGGGTGGGGATACGCAGTATTTT
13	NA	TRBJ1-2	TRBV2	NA	CASSASGLAGYTF	TGTGCCAGCAGTGCATCAGGGCTGGCTGGCTACACCTTC
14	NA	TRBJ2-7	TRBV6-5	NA	CATWGSDRSYEQYF	TGTGCCACCTGGGGGTCGGACAGATCCTACGAGCAGTACTTC
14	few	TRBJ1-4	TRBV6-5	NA	CASSVGRTNEKLFF	TGTGCCAGCAGTGTTGGGAGAACTAATGAAAAACTGTTTTTT
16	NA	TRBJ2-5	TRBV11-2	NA	CASSLVARRPGETQYF	TGTGCCAGCAGCTTAGTTGCTCGCCGGCCGGGGGAGACCCAGTACTTC
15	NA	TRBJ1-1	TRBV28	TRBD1	CASSRTGALSTEAFF	TGTGCCAGCAGCCGTACAGGGGCCCTGAGCACTGAAGCTTTCTTT
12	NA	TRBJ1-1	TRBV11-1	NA	CASSVIASEAFF	TGTGCCAGCAGCGTCATAGCCAGTGAAGCTTTCTTT
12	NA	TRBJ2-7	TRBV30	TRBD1	CAWQGVTREQYF	TGTGCCTGGCAGGGGGTTACTAGGGAGCAGTACTTC
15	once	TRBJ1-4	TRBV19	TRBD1	CASSASGTGDEKLFF	TGTGCCAGTAGTGCCTCCGGGACAGGAGATGAAAAACTGTTTTTT
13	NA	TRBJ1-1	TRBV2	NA	CASSDGGGTEAFF	TGTGCCAGCAGTGATGGGGGGGGGACTGAAGCTTTCTTT
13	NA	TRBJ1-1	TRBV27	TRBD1	CASSLTDRVGAFF	TGTGCCAGCAGTTTGACGGACAGGGTGGGAGCTTTCTTT
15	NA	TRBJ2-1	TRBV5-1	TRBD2	CASSQGTSGSREQFF	TGCGCCAGCAGCCAAGGGACTAGCGGGAGCCGGGAGCAGTTCTTC
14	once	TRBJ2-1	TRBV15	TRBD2	CATSRSGGNNEQFF	TGTGCCACCAGCAGGAGCGGGGGGAACAATGAGCAGTTCTTC
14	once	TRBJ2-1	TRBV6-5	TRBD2	CASSRGSTYNEQFF	TGTGCCAGCAGTCGCGGGAGTACCTACAATGAGCAGTTCTTC
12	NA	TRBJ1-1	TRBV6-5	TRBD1	CASRNNRGKAFF	TGTGCCAGCAGGAATAACAGGGGGAAAGCTTTCTTT